This is a list of T cell receptor beta chains from one sample in a study of graft-versus-host responses after intestinal transplantation. The data were produced by immunoSEQ multiplex PCR, yet TCRdb's version contains in-frame clones alone and is incomplete. The profile shows 29,000 or so clones, 90% to 95% of them singletons. The sequencing used PBMCs, collected approximately ten weeks after intestinal transplant. The receptors here all came from a human patient who received an intestinal transplant, so some T cells may come from the graft donor. CDR3s include the opening cysteine and the closing phenylalanine or tryptophan. The order of the fields is J gene, clone size, V gene, CDR3 protein. Size tells how often a clone was seen (once, few, many) or the class of an expanded clone, and some rows leave it out.

TRBJ2-7,-,TRBV11-3,CASSLAGGEQYF
TRBJ2-1,once,TRBV6-5,CASSYAGLTEQFF
TRBJ1-6,-,TRBV30,CAWNFRPGSPLHF
TRBJ2-3,-,TRBV9,CASSGTTGDFTDTQYF
TRBJ2-5,-,TRBV4-1,CASSQDLETQYF
TRBJ2-1,-,TRBV19,CASSWGASYNEQFF
TRBJ2-7,-,TRBV7-9,CASSSILLAGSYEQYF
TRBJ2-2,-,TRBV19,CASSVQGLAGELFF
TRBJ2-5,-,TRBV7-9,CASSLLSFGQGWETQYF
TRBJ2-2,-,TRBV10-2,CASSDLLASGRKADTGELFF
TRBJ2-5,-,TRBV5-5,CASNLAVQETQYF
TRBJ1-2,-,TRBV4-1,CASSQVPGVPYGYTF
TRBJ1-1,-,TRBV2,CASSEAFAGNTEAFF
TRBJ2-3,-,TRBV7-9,CASSLESTDTQYF
TRBJ2-7,-,TRBV4-3,CASSQDLGGSFDEQYF
TRBJ2-3,-,TRBV9,CASSVVAATDTQYF
TRBJ2-7,-,TRBV11-2,CASSPTGAPYEQYF
TRBJ2-3,-,TRBV27,CASTIQGTDTQYF
TRBJ2-7,-,TRBV7-9,CASSYAGTGIYEQYF